The clone carrying this T cell receptor (beta chain) was seen a handful of times. This sample was included in a study of T-cell reconstitution after alpha-beta-depleted transplantation in children. Preparation of the TCRbeta library used unique molecular identifiers. TCRdb reprocessed the PCR reads via MiXCR and lists one record per CDR3 protein. Among some 520,000 distinct CDR3 sequences listed, about 33% were seen once. CDR1 is SGHTA, CDR2 FQGNSA, per germline. This CDR3 is built from 16 residues. Trimming at V came to 4 bases and at J to 7 bases, leaving 9 bases not matched to a gene. This clonotype originated in a human donor who donated a stem cell graft to a child with aplastic anemia. The rearrangement joins TRBV7-2 to TRBJ2-1, with 11 positions matching TRBD1. Sequenced here: PBMCs from the stem cell graft donor, sampled from the stem cell graft. The CDR3 sequence: CASSSDRDRGGNEQFF. The CDR3 DNA follows: TGTGCCAGCAGCTCTGATAGGGACAGGGGGGGGAATGAGCAGTTCTTC.